These 11 T cell receptor beta chains were all obtained from the same sample, sequenced in a study of human T cells and chemical hapten exposure. Time point given: patch test 1, 2 weeks after DPC sensitization. Treatment specified: therapeutic diphenylcyclopropenone sensitization with weekly scalp DPC. Via MiXCR, TCRdb re-called the RACE reads, giving one row per CDR3 protein. The sample shows about 120,000 distinct CDR3 sequences, about an eighth of them seen only once. Sequencing used whole blood, obtained in connection with sensitization to the hapten diphenylcyclopropenone (DPC). These receptors came from a man aged 18 to 30 with alopecia areata. Some clones in this sample may be carry-over from other donors' samples.

This clonotype occurred a few times. J is TRBJ2-5 and V is TRBV29-1; D gene ambiguous. The CDR3 is made up of 10 amino acids. In germline, CDR1 is SQVTM, CDR2 ANQGSEA. V lost 4 bases, J lost 9 bases, and 9 bases lay in between. CDR3 coding DNA: TGCAGCGTTGGGGGTGGGGCCCAGTACTTC. Translating it yields CSVGGGAQYF.

This clonotype has more than one count but fewer than ten. This chain uses TRBV27 with TRBJ2-2; D may be TRBD2 (7 bases). The germline V and J ends were trimmed by 0 bases and 3 bases, with 11 bases remaining between them. The CDR3 is made up of 16 amino acids. Germline values: CDR1 MNHEY, CDR2 SMNVEV (reference sequence). CDR3 DNA: TGTGCCAGCAGTTTATCCGGGGGGCGGGACACCGGGGAGCTGTTTTTT. Translation gives CASSLSGGRDTGELFF.

This rearrangement joins TRBV5-1 to TRBJ2-4; weak D call: TRBD1 (6 bases). Trimming took off 4 bases at V and 5 bases at J, with 13 bases between the two ends. Germline assignment: CDR1 SGHRS and CDR2 YFSETQ. The CDR3 covers 14 residues. The CDR3, as DNA: TGCGCCAGCAGCCTGGGGACATATGAAAACATTCAGTACTTC. Translation: CASSLGTYENIQYF.

The rearrangement joins TRBV29-1 to TRBJ2-1; D is possibly TRBD1 or TRBD2 (5 bases each). Germline values: CDR1 SQVTM, CDR2 ANQGSEA. The CDR3 has 10 residues. DNA of the CDR3: TGCAGTCTTGGGGGCAATGAGCAGTTCTTC. Translating gives CSLGGNEQFF.

This chain links TRBV6-5 with TRBJ1-3, with a possible D match to TRBD1 (5 bases). The CDR3 loop spans 15 amino acids. The V gene's germline CDR1 is MNHEY and CDR2 SVGAGI. V was shortened by 5 bases and J by 7 bases, with 18 bases between the two germline ends. DNA for the CDR3: TGTGCCAGCAGTCCTAGCCCAGGGACGGGGAACACCATATATTTT. It translates to CASSPSPGTGNTIYF.

This clonotype occurred a few times. J is TRBJ1-1 and V is TRBV11-2; a weak D match, TRBD1 (5 bases). CDR1 and CDR2 from the germline V gene are SGHAT and FQNNGV. Trimming stripped 2 bases from V and 1 base from J, with 8 bases between. The CDR3 sequence is 14 residues long. The CDR3 region has the DNA TGTGCCAGCAGCTTACCAGGGAAGAACACTGAAGCTTTCTTT. Encoded protein: CASSLPGKNTEAFF. Full variable domain (remainder filled in from reference TRBV11-2 and TRBJ1-1): EAGVAQSPRYKIIEKRQSVAFWCNPISGHATLYWYQQILGQGPKLLIQFQNNGVVDDSQLPKDRFSAERLKGVDSTLKIQPAKLEDSAVYLCASSLPGKNTEAFFGQGTRLTVV.

Only a few counts were recorded for this clonotype. The gene calls are TRBV2 and TRBJ1-5; 9 bases fit TRBD1. V lost 6 bases to trimming and J lost 7 bases; unmatched junction nucleotides: 4. The CDR3 consists of 13 residues. CDR1 is SNHLY, CDR2 FYNNEI, per germline. Written as DNA, the CDR3 is TGTGCCAGCAGCACACAGGGGGCCCAGCCCCAGCATTTT. Residues: CASSTQGAQPQHF.

This clonotype was counted ten times or more. This chain connects TRBV3-1 to TRBJ1-2; D gene uncertain. The germline gives CDR1 LGHDT, CDR2 YNNKEL (reference sequence). The CDR3 has 14 residues. Trimming stripped 0 bases from V and 8 bases from J, with 13 bases between. The CDR3 sequence is CASSQDLSGRGYTF. As DNA, the CDR3 is TGTGCCAGCAGCCAAGATTTATCGGGCCGGGGCTACACCTTC.

Only a few counts were recorded for this clonotype. The gene calls are TRBV12-3 or TRBV12-4 and TRBJ2-2; 11 bases align to TRBD1. Unmatched junction bases numbered 12, after V lost 5 bases and J lost 7 bases. CDR3 length equals 17 residues. The CDR3 is CASSPGTGGIRGGELFF. The CDR3 nucleotides are TGTGCCAGCAGTCCCGGGACAGGGGGGATTCGGGGCGGGGAGCTGTTTTTT.

This clonotype has only a few counts. This chain joins TRBV2 and TRBJ2-5; 11 bases map to TRBD2. After removal of 7 bases from V and 5 bases from J, the junction contained 9 bases not matched to a gene. The CDR3 contains 15 residues. The germline V gene has CDR1 SNHLY and CDR2 FYNNEI. The CDR3 here is CASNRLAGLGETQYF. In DNA form, the CDR3 reads TGTGCCAGCAACCGACTAGCGGGGCTTGGGGAGACCCAGTACTTC.

This clonotype was recorded a few times. V and J are TRBV7-9 and TRBJ1-5; a weak D match, TRBD1 (5 bases). The CDR3 runs 15 residues. Germline-derived CDR1 and CDR2 are SEHNR and FQNEAQ (reference sequence). The V and J ends lost 6 bases and 5 bases respectively, with 17 bases between them. CDR3 loop: CASSKVGPRDQPQHF. CDR3 nucleotide sequence: TGTGCCAGCAGTAAAGTGGGACCACGGGATCAGCCCCAGCATTTT.